What follows is one T cell receptor beta chain and its context. Antigen specificity is unknown. Using immunoSEQ multiplex PCR, the repertoire was profiled, and TCRdb retains in-frame clones only, with some absent. The sample lists about 100,000 clones, about 90% occurring once. Germline V gives CDR1 SGHNT, CDR2 YYREEE (reference sequence). This CDR3 spans 16 amino acids. The J segment lost 7 bases and the V segment lost 6 bases, leaving 10 bases of the junction unmatched. These data are taken from a study of siplizumab effects on memory and regulatory T cells. Study results and caveats: Controls had 26.9% Treg-derived mappable alloreactive CD4+ clones on average, versus approximately 69% with siplizumab. Naive T cells appeared more varied than memory cells and looked like key alloresponse contributors.

This receptor was identified in a human donor in good health. The V and J genes are TRBV5-4 and TRBJ2-2, with TRBD2 matching over 12 bases. Sequences were obtained from non-Treg CD4+ T cells sorted from blood. This CDR3 is CASTSPSGRADGELFF. The CDR3 DNA reads TGTGCCAGCACCTCCCCTAGCGGGAGGGCCGACGGGGAGCTGTTTTTT. The whole variable domain, remainder taken from reference TRBV5-4 and TRBJ2-2, is ETGVTQSPTHLIKTRGQQVTLRCSSQSGHNTVSWYQQALGQGPQFIFQYYREEENGRGNFPPRFSGLQFPNYSSELNVNALELDDSALYLCASTSPSGRADGELFFGEGSRLTVL.